This T cell receptor beta chain is from a study of cytomegalovirus exposure and HLA in healthy donors. Study-wide results and limits: Presence/absence analyses assumed roughly uniform sequencing depth across donors.

For this clone: Its antigen is currently unknown.

PCR involved 60 Vbeta and 13 Jbeta primers. Authors' data handling: In a later analysis, of tens of millions of unique beta chains, 9 million to 11 million appeared in at least two donors. The assay was immunoSEQ multiplex PCR, and TCRdb's table has in-frame clones only and misses some. The D gene and trimming were derived from the DNA, and the V and J assignments and clone size from that table. The sample holds around 150,000 clones, approximately 72% seen once. The sequence was collected from a man aged 40-50 years in good health and CMV-seropositive. The specimen was PBMCs.

The chain's CDR3 is CASSPFRDSQETQYF. In DNA form, the CDR3 reads TGTGCCAGCAGCCCGTTCCGGGACAGCCAAGAGACCCAGTACTTC. The chain recombines TRBV5-4 with TRBJ2-5, with 7 bases identical to TRBD1. Germline V lookup: CDR1 SGHNT, CDR2 YYREEE (reference sequence). J was trimmed by 1 base and V by 4 bases; bases with no gene match: 7. This CDR3 is built from 15 residues.